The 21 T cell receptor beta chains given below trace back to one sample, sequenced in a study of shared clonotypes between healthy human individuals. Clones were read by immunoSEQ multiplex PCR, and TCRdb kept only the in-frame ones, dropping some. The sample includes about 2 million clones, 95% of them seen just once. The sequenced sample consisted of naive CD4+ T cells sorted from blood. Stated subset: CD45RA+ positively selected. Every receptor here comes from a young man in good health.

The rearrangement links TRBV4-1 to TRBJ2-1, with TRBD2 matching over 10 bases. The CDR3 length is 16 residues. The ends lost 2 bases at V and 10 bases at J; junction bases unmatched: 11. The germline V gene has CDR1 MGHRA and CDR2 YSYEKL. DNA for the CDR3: TGCGCCAGCAGCCAACCCTCTAGCGGGAGCGGGAAGGAGCAGTTCTTC. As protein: CASSQPSSGSGKEQFF.

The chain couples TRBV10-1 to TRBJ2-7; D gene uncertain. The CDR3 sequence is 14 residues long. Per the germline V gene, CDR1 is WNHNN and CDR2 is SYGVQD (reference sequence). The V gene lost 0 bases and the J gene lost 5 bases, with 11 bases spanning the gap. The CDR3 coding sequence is TGCGCCAGCAGTGAGTCGAACTGGCGTAACGAGCAGTACTTC. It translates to CASSESNWRNEQYF.

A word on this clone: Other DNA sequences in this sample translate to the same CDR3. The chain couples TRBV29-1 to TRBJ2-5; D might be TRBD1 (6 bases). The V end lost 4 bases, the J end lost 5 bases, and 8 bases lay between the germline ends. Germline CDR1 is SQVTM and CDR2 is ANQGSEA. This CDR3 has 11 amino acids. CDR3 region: CSVVRGETQYF. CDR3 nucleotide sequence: TGCAGCGTTGTTAGGGGGGAGACCCAGTACTTC.

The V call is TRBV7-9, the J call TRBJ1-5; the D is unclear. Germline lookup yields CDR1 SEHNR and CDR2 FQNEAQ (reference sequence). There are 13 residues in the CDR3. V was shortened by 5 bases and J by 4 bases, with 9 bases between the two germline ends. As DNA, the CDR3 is TGTGCCAGCAGCAAAGACGGGAATCAGCCCCAGCATTTT. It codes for CASSKDGNQPQHF.

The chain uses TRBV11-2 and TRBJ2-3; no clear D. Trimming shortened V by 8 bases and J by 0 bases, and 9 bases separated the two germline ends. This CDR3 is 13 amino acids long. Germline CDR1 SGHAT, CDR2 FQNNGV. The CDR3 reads CASRLASTDTQYF. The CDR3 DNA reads TGTGCCAGCCGACTGGCTAGCACAGATACGCAGTATTTT.

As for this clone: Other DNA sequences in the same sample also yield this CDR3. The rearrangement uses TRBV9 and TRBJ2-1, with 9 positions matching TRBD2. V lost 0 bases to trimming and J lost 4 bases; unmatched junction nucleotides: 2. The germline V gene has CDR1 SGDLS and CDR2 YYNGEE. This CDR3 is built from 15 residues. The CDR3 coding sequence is TGTGCCAGCAGCGTAGGACTAGCGGAATACAATGAGCAGTTCTTC. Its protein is CASSVGLAEYNEQFF.

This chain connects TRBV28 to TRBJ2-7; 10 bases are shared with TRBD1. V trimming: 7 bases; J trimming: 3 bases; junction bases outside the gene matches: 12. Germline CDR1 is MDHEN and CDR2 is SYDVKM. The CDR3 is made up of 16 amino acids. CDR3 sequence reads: CASNTGTGDVNYEQYF. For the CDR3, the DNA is TGTGCCAGCAATACCGGGACAGGGGACGTTAACTACGAGCAGTACTTC.

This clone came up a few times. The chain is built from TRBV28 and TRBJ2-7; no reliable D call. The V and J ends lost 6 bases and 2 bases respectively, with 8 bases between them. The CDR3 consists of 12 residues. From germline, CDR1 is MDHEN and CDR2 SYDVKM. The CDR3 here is CASSIGPYEQYF. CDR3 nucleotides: TGTGCCAGCAGCATCGGACCCTACGAGCAGTACTTC.

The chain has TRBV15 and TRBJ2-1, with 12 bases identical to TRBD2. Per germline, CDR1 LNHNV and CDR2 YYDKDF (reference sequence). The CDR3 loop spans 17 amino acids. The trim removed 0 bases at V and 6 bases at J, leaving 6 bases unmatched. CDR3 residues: CATSRDRLAGESNEQFF. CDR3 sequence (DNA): TGTGCCACCAGCAGAGATCGACTAGCGGGGGAAAGCAATGAGCAGTTCTTC.

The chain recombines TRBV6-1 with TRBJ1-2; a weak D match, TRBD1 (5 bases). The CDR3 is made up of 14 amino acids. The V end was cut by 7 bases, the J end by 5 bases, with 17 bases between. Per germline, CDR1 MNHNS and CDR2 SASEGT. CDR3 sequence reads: CASTEGPVGYGYTF. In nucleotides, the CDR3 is TGTGCCAGCACCGAGGGGCCAGTAGGATATGGCTACACCTTC.

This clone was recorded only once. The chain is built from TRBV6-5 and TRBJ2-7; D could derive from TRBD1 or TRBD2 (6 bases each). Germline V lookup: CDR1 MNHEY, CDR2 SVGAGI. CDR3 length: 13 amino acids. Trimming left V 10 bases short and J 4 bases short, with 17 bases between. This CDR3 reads CAKGGSGAYEQYF. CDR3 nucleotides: TGTGCCAAGGGGGGATCTGGGGCGTACGAGCAGTACTTC.

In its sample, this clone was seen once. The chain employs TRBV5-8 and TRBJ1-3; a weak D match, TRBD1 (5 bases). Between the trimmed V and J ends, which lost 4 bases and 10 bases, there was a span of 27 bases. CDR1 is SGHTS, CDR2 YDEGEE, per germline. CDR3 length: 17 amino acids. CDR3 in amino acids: CASSLQEAGSLGFTIYF. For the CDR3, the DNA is TGTGCCAGCAGCCTTCAGGAGGCAGGGTCTCTCGGATTTACCATATATTTT.

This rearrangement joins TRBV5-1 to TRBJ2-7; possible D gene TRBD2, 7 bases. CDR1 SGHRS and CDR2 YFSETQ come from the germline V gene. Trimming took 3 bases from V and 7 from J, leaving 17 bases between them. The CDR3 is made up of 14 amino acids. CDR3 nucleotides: TGCGCCAGCAGCTCGGGGGGCACCAGGGGTGAGCAGTACTTC. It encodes CASSSGGTRGEQYF.

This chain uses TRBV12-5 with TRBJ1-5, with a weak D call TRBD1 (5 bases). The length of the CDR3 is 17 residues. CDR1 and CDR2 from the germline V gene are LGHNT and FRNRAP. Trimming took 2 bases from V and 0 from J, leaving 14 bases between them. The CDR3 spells CASGLSGHPNSNQPQHF. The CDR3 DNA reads TGTGCTAGTGGTTTGAGTGGACACCCTAATAGCAATCAGCCCCAGCATTTT.

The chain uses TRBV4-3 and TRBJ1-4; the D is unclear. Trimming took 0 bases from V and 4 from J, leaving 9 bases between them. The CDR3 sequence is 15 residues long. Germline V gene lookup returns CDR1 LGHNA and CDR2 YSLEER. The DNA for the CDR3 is TGCGCCAGCAGCCAAGAGCAGGCTATTAATGAAAAACTGTTTTTT. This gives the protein CASSQEQAINEKLFF.

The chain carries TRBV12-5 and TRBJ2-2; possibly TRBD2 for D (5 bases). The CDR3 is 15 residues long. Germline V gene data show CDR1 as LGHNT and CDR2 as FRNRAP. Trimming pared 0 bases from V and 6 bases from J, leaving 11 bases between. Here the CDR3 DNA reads TGTGCTAGTGGTTTGGTACCGGGATTAGCCGGGGAGCTGTTTTTT. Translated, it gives CASGLVPGLAGELFF.

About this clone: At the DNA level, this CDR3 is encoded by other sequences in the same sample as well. The CDR3 nucleotides read TGTGCCAGCAGCTTGGGTAGCGGCTCCTACGAGCAGTACTTC. Translating gives CASSLGSGSYEQYF. The chain uses TRBV11-2 and TRBJ2-7; TRBD2 is a possible D gene (6 bases). Trimming took 3 bases from V and 0 from J, leaving 9 bases between them. Germline CDR1 is SGHAT and CDR2 is FQNNGV. This CDR3 is built from 14 residues. Drawing the rest from reference TRBV11-2 and TRBJ2-7, the complete variable domain is EAGVAQSPRYKIIEKRQSVAFWCNPISGHATLYWYQQILGQGPKLLIQFQNNGVVDDSQLPKDRFSAERLKGVDSTLKIQPAKLEDSAVYLCASSLGSGSYEQYFGPGTRLTVT.

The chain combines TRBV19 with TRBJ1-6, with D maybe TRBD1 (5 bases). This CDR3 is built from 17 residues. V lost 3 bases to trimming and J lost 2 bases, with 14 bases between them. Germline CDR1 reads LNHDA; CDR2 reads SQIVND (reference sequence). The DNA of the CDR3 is TGTGCCAGTAGTATCCGGACAATCAGTACCTATAATTCACCCCTCCACTTT. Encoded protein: CASSIRTISTYNSPLHF.

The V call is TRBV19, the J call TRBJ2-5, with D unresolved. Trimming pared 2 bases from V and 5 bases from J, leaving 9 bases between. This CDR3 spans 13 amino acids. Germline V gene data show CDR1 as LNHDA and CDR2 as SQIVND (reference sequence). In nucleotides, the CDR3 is TGTGCCAGTAGTATACACGGGTACGAGACCCAGTACTTC. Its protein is CASSIHGYETQYF.

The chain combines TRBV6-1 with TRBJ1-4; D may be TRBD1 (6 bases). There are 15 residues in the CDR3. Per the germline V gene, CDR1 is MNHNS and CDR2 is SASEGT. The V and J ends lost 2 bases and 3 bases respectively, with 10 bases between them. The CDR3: CASSERGAPNEKLFF. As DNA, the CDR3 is TGTGCCAGCAGTGAACGGGGGGCTCCTAATGAAAAACTGTTTTTT.

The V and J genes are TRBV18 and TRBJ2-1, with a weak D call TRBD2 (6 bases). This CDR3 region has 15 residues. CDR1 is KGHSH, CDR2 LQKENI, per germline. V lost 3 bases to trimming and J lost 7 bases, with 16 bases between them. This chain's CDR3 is CASSPRDWRGNEQFF. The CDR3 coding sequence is TGTGCCAGCTCACCGCGAGACTGGAGGGGTAATGAGCAGTTCTTC.